This is a list of T cell receptor beta chains from one sample in a study of blood T cell repertoires in COVID-19. Profiled with immunoSEQ multiplex PCR; TCRdb holds only in-frame clones, not every one. This table holds under 100,000 clones, roughly 90% found once. The sequencing sample was made of peripheral blood. Source of these receptors: a woman aged 70-85 years with acute or convalescent COVID-19. The CDR3 runs from the conserved cysteine through the conserved F or W. The D gene is left open where the match is weak. Clone size, where shown, is once, few, many, or a class for clones that have expanded.

>TRBV13|.|TRBD1|TRBJ1-1
TGTGCCAGCAGCGGACCCAGGGGGCACAACACTGAAGCTTTCTTT
CASSGPRGHNTEAFF
>TRBV19|.|.|TRBJ2-3
TGTGCCAGTAGTATCGAGATGGGCGGACTTAGCACAGATACGCAGTATTTT
CASSIEMGGLSTDTQYF
>TRBV6-5|.|.|TRBJ1-5
TGTGCCAGCCTAACAGGGTACAATCAGCCCCAGCATTTT
CASLTGYNQPQHF
>TRBV28|.|.|TRBJ1-5
TGTGCCAGCAGCAATCGCGGGGGCAATCAGCCCCAGCATTTT
CASSNRGGNQPQHF
>TRBV7-8|.|.|TRBJ1-1
TGTGCCAGCAGCTTATATACCCAGTTGAACACTGAAGCTTTCTTT
CASSLYTQLNTEAFF
>TRBV28|.|TRBD1|TRBJ1-2
TGTGCCAGCAGTTTAAGACAGGGGGCGCGTTTTTATGGCTACACCTTC
CASSLRQGARFYGYTF
>TRBV5-4|.|TRBD2|TRBJ2-1
TGTGCCAGCAGCTCGCGGACTAGCGGGAGCTACAATGAGCAGTTCTTC
CASSSRTSGSYNEQFF
>TRBV21-1|.|.|TRBJ2-3
TGTGCCAGCAGCAAGAAACAGGGGGCATTAGATACGCAGTATTTT
CASSKKQGALDTQYF
>TRBV19|.|.|TRBJ2-5
TGTGCCAGTAGTATACGGGGGAAAGAGACCCAGTACTTC
CASSIRGKETQYF
>TRBV27|.|.|TRBJ2-7
TGTGCCAGCAGTTCTCCGATTATAGGACAGTACGAGCAGTACTTC
CASSSPIIGQYEQYF
>TRBV2|.|.|TRBJ1-2
TGTGCCAGCAACGGTGTACAGGGTGATGACTATGGCTACACCTTC
CASNGVQGDDYGYTF
>TRBV24-1|.|TRBD1|TRBJ2-1
TGTGCCACCAGGGACTCCGGGACAGGGGAGAATGAGCAGTTCTTC
CATRDSGTGENEQFF
>TRBV27|.|TRBD2|TRBJ2-7
TGTGCCAGCAGTTCCGTATATAGGGGTACTAGCGGGAGACTTTACGAGCAGTACTTC
CASSSVYRGTSGRLYEQYF
>TRBV5-1|few|.|TRBJ1-1
TGCGCCAGCAGCCTGACTCTTACTGAAGCTTTCTTT
CASSLTLTEAFF
>TRBV10-2|.|.|TRBJ1-6
TGCGCCAGCGAGGCGCCTAATTCACCCCTCCACTTT
CASEAPNSPLHF
>TRBV5-8|.|.|TRBJ1-3
TGTGCCAGCAGCTTTGGTTGGGGCCGCTCTGGAAACACCATATATTTT
CASSFGWGRSGNTIYF
>TRBV3-1/TRBV3-2|few|.|TRBJ1-6
TGTGCCAGCAGCCAAGATCTCAGACAATCTAATTCACCCCTCCACTTT
CASSQDLRQSNSPLHF
>TRBV5-5|.|.|TRBJ1-1
TGTGCCAGCAGCTTGGTGGCAGGGGCCACTGAAGCTTTCTTT
CASSLVAGATEAFF
>TRBV6-5|once|.|TRBJ1-5
TGTGCCACTACCTCTTCAACGGGCAATCAGCCCCAGCATTTT
CATTSSTGNQPQHF
>TRBV7-6|.|.|TRBJ1-3
TGTGCCAGCAGCCCTCGACAGGTCGACCTCTCTGGAAACACCATATATTTT
CASSPRQVDLSGNTIYF
>TRBV19|once|TRBD1|TRBJ2-7
TGTGCCAGTAGTTTCACCCACCGACAGGGGGCATCCTACGAGCAGTACTTC
CASSFTHRQGASYEQYF
>TRBV19|.|TRBD2|TRBJ2-1
TGTGCCGCAAGAGGACTAGCGGGAGGGCGGGATGAGCAGTTCTTC
CAARGLAGGRDEQFF
>TRBV6-5|.|.|TRBJ2-1
TGTGCCAGCGGAGGAGAGTTCTCCAATGAGCAGTTCTTC
CASGGEFSNEQFF
>TRBV2|.|.|TRBJ2-1
TGTGCCAGCAGTACTCGAAAACAAACAGGCAATGAGCAGTTCTTC
CASSTRKQTGNEQFF
>TRBV4-2|.|TRBD1|TRBJ2-3
TGTGCCAGCAGCCCAGAACAGGGGGCCGGGGCAGATACGCAGTATTTT
CASSPEQGAGADTQYF
>TRBV28|.|.|TRBJ1-6
TGTGCCAGCAGTTCTCCAACACAGAGCTCCTATAATTCACCCCTCCACTTT
CASSSPTQSSYNSPLHF
>TRBV7-7|.|TRBD1|TRBJ2-5
TGTGCCAGCAGCGTATCCGGGACAGGGAAACGAGAGACCCAGTACTTC
CASSVSGTGKRETQYF
>TRBV6-2/TRBV6-3|.|.|TRBJ1-6
TGTGCCAGCAGTTCCCTCTTCGAGGCGCCGGGGGCCTATAATTCACCCCTCCACTTT
CASSSLFEAPGAYNSPLHF
>TRBV6-6|.|TRBD2|TRBJ2-1
TGTGCCAGCAGTAGAGCGGGATCCTACAATGAGCAGTTCTTC
CASSRAGSYNEQFF
>TRBV9|once|.|TRBJ1-2
TGTGCCAGCAGCGTAGGACTGCGTAATGGCTACACCTTC
CASSVGLRNGYTF
>TRBV30|.|TRBD1|TRBJ2-7
TGTGCCTGGAGACGCCGGCAGGGGGCCGCCGCGTCCTACGAGCAGTACTTC
CAWRRRQGAAASYEQYF
>TRBV21-1|.|.|TRBJ2-1
TGTGCCAGCAGCAAAGCGTCTGCTAGTTCCCACAATGAGCAGTTCTTC
CASSKASASSHNEQFF
>TRBV28|.|TRBD1|TRBJ2-7
TGTGCCAGCAGTTCCTGGACAGGCCGTAGCTCCTACGAGCAGTACTTC
CASSSWTGRSSYEQYF
>TRBV4-2|.|.|TRBJ1-6
TGTGCCAGCAGCCGGACCCGGACATTCTCCTATAATTCACCCCTCCACTTT
CASSRTRTFSYNSPLHF
>TRBV28|.|.|TRBJ1-1
TGTGCCACCGCTCCGGGACACCGGGGAGTTGTGAGCCCGAACACTGAAGCTTTCTTT
CATAPGHRGVVSPNTEAFF
>TRBV3-1/TRBV3-2|.|.|TRBJ1-5
TGTGCCAGCAGCCAAGAGGCGGGTTTGGGTCAGCCCCAGCATTTT
CASSQEAGLGQPQHF
>TRBV28|once|.|TRBJ1-2
TGTGCCAGCAGTTTGGGCTCCTTAGTGGGGCGGTCGTACTATGGCTACACCTTC
CASSLGSLVGRSYYGYTF
>TRBV6-5|.|.|TRBJ1-5
TGTGCCAGCGGACAAAGGGGAATGTGGGATCAGCCCCAGCATTTT
CASGQRGMWDQPQHF
>TRBV19|.|TRBD1|TRBJ1-1
TGTGCCAGTACCCCTAGGACAGGGAAGATGAACACTGAAGCTTTCTTT
CASTPRTGKMNTEAFF
>TRBV27|once|.|TRBJ2-2
TGTGCCAGCAGTTTATGGCGGAAGAACACCGGGGAGCTGTTTTTT
CASSLWRKNTGELFF
>TRBV2|.|TRBD1|TRBJ2-1
TGTGCCAGCAGGGCCTCGACAGGGGGCAATGAGCAGTTCTTC
CASRASTGGNEQFF
>TRBV10-3|once|TRBD1|TRBJ1-1
TGTGCCATCAGTGAGTGGGGGACAGGGAGGTGGTGGGCTTTCTTT
CAISEWGTGRWWAFF
>TRBV5-4|.|.|TRBJ1-1
TGTGCCAGCAGCTTGGGAGGTGGGTTGAACACTGAAGCTTTCTTT
CASSLGGGLNTEAFF